These 14 T cell receptor beta chains originate from one sample sequenced in a study of blood T cell repertoires in COVID-19. Clones were read by immunoSEQ multiplex PCR, and TCRdb kept only the in-frame ones, dropping some. The sample includes a few hundred thousand clones, around 86% seen only once; the top ten take 3.5% to 4.5%. The source material was PBMCs or T cells enriched from blood (not recorded which). The receptors come from a man aged 25 to 40 who had recovered from COVID-19.

This chain connects TRBV24-1 to TRBJ2-1, with 7 nucleotides matching TRBD1. The germline V gene encodes CDR1 KGHDR and CDR2 SFDVKD. V was clipped by 0 bases and J by 10 bases; unmatched bases: 5. This CDR3 is 14 amino acids long. In DNA form, the CDR3 reads TGTGCCACCAGTGATTTGTCAGGGGGAAGGGAGCAGTTCTTC. Protein sequence: CATSDLSGGREQFF.

In this sample, this clone turned up a few times. The gene calls are TRBV7-9 and TRBJ2-1; D is perhaps TRBD2 (5 bases). Per germline, CDR1 SEHNR and CDR2 FQNEAQ (reference sequence). V was clipped by 5 bases and J by 3 bases, with 17 bases between them. The CDR3 has 16 residues. The CDR3 bases are TGTGCCAGCAGCCCTGTGAGCGGTTCCCGCTACAATGAGCAGTTCTTC. Residues: CASSPVSGSRYNEQFF.

V usage is TRBV7-2 and J usage is TRBJ2-1; D is ambiguous. Germline CDR1 is SGHTA and CDR2 is FQGNSA. CDR3 length: 13 residues. V lost 1 base and J 6 bases, leaving 7 bases between the germline ends. The CDR3 coding sequence is TGTGCCAGCAGCTTAGAATACAGCAATGAGCAGTTCTTC. This sequence encodes CASSLEYSNEQFF.

In its sample, this clone was seen a few times. The genes are TRBV5-1 and TRBJ1-2, with D possibly being TRBD1 (5 bases). Germline V gene sequence: CDR1 SGHRS, CDR2 YFSETQ. V lost 4 bases and J 0 bases, leaving 13 bases between the germline ends. The CDR3 is 15 residues long. The CDR3: CASSRWGETNYGYTF. DNA of the CDR3: TGCGCCAGCAGCCGCTGGGGGGAGACTAACTATGGCTACACCTTC.

The chain has TRBV21-1 and TRBJ2-6; the table assigns TRBD1, which was not confirmed against the DNA. TRBV21-1 is recorded as a pseudogene. The CDR3 totals 20 residues. The CDR3 reads CASSKGGTGGKCSGANVLTF. The CDR3 bases are TGTGCCAGCAGCAAAGGGGGGACAGGGGGTAAGTGCTCTGGGGCCAACGTCCTGACTTTC.

The chain recombines TRBV30 with TRBJ2-7, with 10 nucleotides matching TRBD1. The junction had 4 bases not matched to a gene; V was cut back by 3 bases and J by 2 bases. The germline CDR1 and CDR2 sequences are GTSNPN and SVGIG (reference sequence). The CDR3 covers 14 residues. The CDR3 sequence: CAWSLGQGAYEQYF. CDR3 DNA sequence: TGTGCCTGGAGCTTAGGACAGGGGGCCTACGAGCAGTACTTC.

This chain uses TRBV6-5 with TRBJ2-7; 8 positions match TRBD1. Germline V CDR1 and CDR2: MNHEY, SVGAGI. CDR3 length equals 15 residues. J lost 4 bases, V lost 7 bases, and 12 bases had no gene match. The CDR3 loop is CASTPQDRVRYEQYF. CDR3 sequence (DNA): TGTGCCAGCACCCCCCAGGACAGGGTAAGGTACGAGCAGTACTTC.

The chain joins TRBV27 to TRBJ1-2, with D possibly TRBD1 on 6 matching bases. This CDR3 has 15 residues. Germline V gene lookup returns CDR1 MNHEY and CDR2 SMNVEV (reference sequence). The germline V and J ends were trimmed by 1 base and 2 bases, with 11 bases remaining between them. Here the CDR3 DNA reads TGTGCCAGCAGTTTATTGTCAGGGGTAAACTATGGCTACACCTTC. This codes for CASSLLSGVNYGYTF.

The genes are TRBV20-1 and TRBJ2-7, with D unclear. This CDR3 contains 11 residues. Germline lookup yields CDR1 DFQATT and CDR2 SNEGSKA (reference sequence). Trimming left V 6 bases short and J 3 bases short, with 9 bases between. CDR3 amino acids: CSARRDYEQYF. CDR3 bases: TGCAGTGCCCGGAGAGACTACGAGCAGTACTTC.

This rearrangement joins TRBV9 to TRBJ2-1; TRBD2 matches 7 bases. The CDR3 runs to 13 residues. CDR1 is SGDLS, CDR2 YYNGEE, per germline. Losses at the gene ends were 4 bases for V and 7 bases for J; bases not matched to a gene: 5. The DNA of the CDR3 is TGTGCCAGCAGCCCCTGGGGGGGGAATGAGCAGTTCTTC. Translating gives CASSPWGGNEQFF.

The chain joins TRBV2 to TRBJ2-1; TRBD2 matches at 12 bases. V was pared by 2 bases and J by 9 bases, with 5 bases of the junction left unmatched. Germline CDR1 reads SNHLY; CDR2 reads FYNNEI. The CDR3 spans 15 residues. The CDR3 region is CASSEWLAGGGEQFF. As DNA, the CDR3 is TGTGCCAGCAGTGAATGGCTAGCGGGAGGGGGTGAGCAGTTCTTC.

The chain combines TRBV30 with TRBJ2-3; 8 nucleotides line up with TRBD2. V lost 4 bases to trimming and J lost 2 bases; unmatched junction nucleotides: 5. The CDR3 runs to 14 residues. Germline V lookup: CDR1 GTSNPN, CDR2 SVGIG (reference sequence). CDR3 DNA sequence: TGTGCCTGGAAACCGGGAGGGGCCACAGATACGCAGTATTTT. Translating it yields CAWKPGGATDTQYF.

The J gene is TRBJ1-4, the V gene TRBV5-1; TRBD1 matches 7 bases. Losses at the gene ends were 6 bases for V and 5 bases for J; bases not matched to a gene: 7. The CDR3 is 14 residues long. Germline V gene sequence: CDR1 SGHRS, CDR2 YFSETQ. The CDR3 region has the DNA TGCGCCAGCACCGAGACAGGGTTAAATGAAAAACTGTTTTTT. The encoded protein is CASTETGLNEKLFF.

This rearrangement joins TRBV9 to TRBJ2-2, with 12 bases fitting TRBD2. The CDR3 extends over 13 amino acids. Trimming took 3 bases from V and 11 from J; bases not matched to a gene: 2. Germline values: CDR1 SGDLS, CDR2 YYNGEE. The chain's CDR3 is CASSASGGAELFF. The CDR3 bases are TGTGCCAGCAGCGCTAGCGGGGGGGCCGAGCTGTTTTTT.